Listed below are T cell receptor beta chains from one sample, sequenced in a study of T cell responses to AZD1222 COVID-19 vaccine. Clones were sequenced by immunoSEQ multiplex PCR, and TCRdb holds only the in-frame ones, with some missing. The data show about 160,000 clones, 85% to 95% seen once. Material: peripheral blood, obtained on day 0 of AZD1222 vaccination. The origin of the receptors is an adult in good health. CDR3s include the opening cysteine and the closing phenylalanine or tryptophan. Each record gives: clone size, J gene, V gene, CDR3 protein. Not every row has a clone size; where given, it reads once, few, many or a size class.

clone size: -
J gene: TRBJ1-4
V gene: TRBV5-6
CDR3 protein: CASSSSGETNEKLFF

clone size: -
J gene: TRBJ2-2
V gene: TRBV24-1
CDR3 protein: CATSGGPVVTGELFF

clone size: -
J gene: TRBJ1-1
V gene: TRBV27
CDR3 protein: CASSLSPGTNTEAFF

clone size: -
J gene: TRBJ2-2
V gene: TRBV4-1
CDR3 protein: CASSQDPANTGELFF

clone size: -
J gene: TRBJ1-1
V gene: TRBV5-4
CDR3 protein: CASSLDLQGNTEAFF

clone size: -
J gene: TRBJ2-1
V gene: TRBV5-7
CDR3 protein: CASSLVVGGLYNEQFF

clone size: -
J gene: TRBJ1-2
V gene: TRBV5-4
CDR3 protein: CASSPAINYGYTF

clone size: -
J gene: TRBJ1-2
V gene: TRBV12-5
CDR3 protein: CASGPGTGGSDYGYTF

clone size: -
J gene: TRBJ2-7
V gene: TRBV5-1
CDR3 protein: CASSLEGTAYEQYF

clone size: -
J gene: TRBJ2-7
V gene: TRBV2
CDR3 protein: CASEDGNYEQYF

clone size: few
J gene: TRBJ2-3
V gene: TRBV6-2/TRBV6-3
CDR3 protein: CASSRTSGEGDTQYF

clone size: -
J gene: TRBJ2-7
V gene: TRBV5-1
CDR3 protein: CASSLAPGQGYEQYF

clone size: -
J gene: TRBJ1-2
V gene: TRBV5-5
CDR3 protein: CASSTGTDNYGYTF

clone size: -
J gene: TRBJ2-7
V gene: TRBV6-2/TRBV6-3
CDR3 protein: CASSNLQGYEQYF

clone size: -
J gene: TRBJ2-3
V gene: TRBV6-4
CDR3 protein: CASSDAGGGADTQYF

clone size: -
J gene: TRBJ1-1
V gene: TRBV6-5
CDR3 protein: CASSYSGISNTEAFF